This TCR beta chain is drawn from a study of vaccination and CD4 T cells after COVID-19. Across the study: Drawing of post-COVID samples took place a median roughly 92 days after diagnosis (range 35 to 161). Researchers treated cells with overlapping spike peptides taken from SARS-CoV-2, HCoV-NL63, HCoV-OC43 and HCoV-229E.

Treatment here: roughly ten-day PBMC culture with coronavirus spike peptide pools or control peptides (ViraFEST assay). V gave up 5 bases and J gave up 5 bases, with 17 bases separating them. This CDR3 has 15 amino acids. The germline CDR1 and CDR2 sequences are SGHRS and YFSETQ. The Oncomine TCR Beta short-read assay generated sequence data from the DNA of cultured CD4+ T cells. TCRdb called the PCR reads again in MiXCR, with one record for every CDR3 protein. The profile shows about 20,000 distinct CDR3 sequences, around 47% of them singletons. This clonotype showed up just a few times. Its specificity is unknown.

This specimen consisted of CD4+ T cells from blood, cultured in vitro, obtained before SARS-CoV-2 vaccination. The chain is built from TRBV5-1 and TRBJ1-5; tentative D call: TRBD1 (5 bases). The clonotype originates from a human donor who had recovered from COVID-19. The CDR3 nucleotides are TGCGCCAGCAGGACAACCCCAGGGAACGATCAGCCCCAGCATTTT. It translates to CASRTTPGNDQPQHF. Full variable domain (rest looked up from reference TRBV5-1 and TRBJ1-5): KAGVTQTPRYLIKTRGQQVTLSCSPISGHRSVSWYQQTPGQGLQFLFEYFSETQRNKGNFPGRFSGRQFSNSRSEMNVSTLELGDSALYLCASRTTPGNDQPQHFGDGTRLSIL.